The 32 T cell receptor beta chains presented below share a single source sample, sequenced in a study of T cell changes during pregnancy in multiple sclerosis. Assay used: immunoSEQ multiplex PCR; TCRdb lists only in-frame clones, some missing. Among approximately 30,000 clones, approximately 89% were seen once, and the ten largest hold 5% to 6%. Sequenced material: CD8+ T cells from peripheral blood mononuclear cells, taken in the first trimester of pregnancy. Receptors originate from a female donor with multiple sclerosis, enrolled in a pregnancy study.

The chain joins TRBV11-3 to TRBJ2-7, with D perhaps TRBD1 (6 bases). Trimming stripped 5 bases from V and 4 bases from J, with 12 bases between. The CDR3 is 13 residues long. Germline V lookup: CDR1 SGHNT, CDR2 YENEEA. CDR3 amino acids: CASSPRQDYEQYF. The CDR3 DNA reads TGTGCCAGCAGCCCCCGACAGGATTACGAGCAGTACTTC.

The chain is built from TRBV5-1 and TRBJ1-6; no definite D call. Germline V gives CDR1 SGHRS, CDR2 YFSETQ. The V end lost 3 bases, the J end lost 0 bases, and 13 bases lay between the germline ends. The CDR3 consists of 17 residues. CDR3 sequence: CASSSGILDSYNSPLHF. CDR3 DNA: TGCGCCAGCAGCTCCGGGATATTGGACTCCTATAATTCACCCCTCCACTTT.

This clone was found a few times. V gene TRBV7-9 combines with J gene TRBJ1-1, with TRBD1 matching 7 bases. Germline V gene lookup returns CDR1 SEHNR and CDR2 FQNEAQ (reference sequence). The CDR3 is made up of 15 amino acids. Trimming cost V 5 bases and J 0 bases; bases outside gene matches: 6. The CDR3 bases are TGTGCCAGCAGCCCAGGGGACAGAGTGAACACTGAAGCTTTCTTT. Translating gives CASSPGDRVNTEAFF.

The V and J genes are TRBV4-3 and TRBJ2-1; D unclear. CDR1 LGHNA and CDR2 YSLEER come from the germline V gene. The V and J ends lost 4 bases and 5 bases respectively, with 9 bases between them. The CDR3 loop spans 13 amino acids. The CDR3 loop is CASSPQHDNEQFF. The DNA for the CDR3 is TGCGCCAGCAGCCCACAACACGACAATGAGCAGTTCTTC.

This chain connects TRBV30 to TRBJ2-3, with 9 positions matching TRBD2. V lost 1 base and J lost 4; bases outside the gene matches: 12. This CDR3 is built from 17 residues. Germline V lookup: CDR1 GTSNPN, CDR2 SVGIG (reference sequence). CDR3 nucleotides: TGTGCCTGGAGTGGCCCGTGGGCGGGAGGGCCGCCAGATACGCAGTATTTT. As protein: CAWSGPWAGGPPDTQYF.

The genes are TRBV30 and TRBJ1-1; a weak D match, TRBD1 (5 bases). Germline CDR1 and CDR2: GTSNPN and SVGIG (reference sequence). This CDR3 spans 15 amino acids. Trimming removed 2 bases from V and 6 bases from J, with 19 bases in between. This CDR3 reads CAWSPSGREVAEAFF. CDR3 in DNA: TGTGCCTGGAGTCCCTCAGGCAGGGAGGTCGCTGAAGCTTTCTTT.

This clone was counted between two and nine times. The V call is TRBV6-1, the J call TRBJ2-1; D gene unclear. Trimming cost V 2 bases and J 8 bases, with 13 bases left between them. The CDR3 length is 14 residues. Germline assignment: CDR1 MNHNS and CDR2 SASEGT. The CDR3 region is CASSEPTGSHEQFF. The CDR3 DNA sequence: TGTGCCAGCAGTGAACCGACCGGGTCCCATGAGCAGTTCTTC.

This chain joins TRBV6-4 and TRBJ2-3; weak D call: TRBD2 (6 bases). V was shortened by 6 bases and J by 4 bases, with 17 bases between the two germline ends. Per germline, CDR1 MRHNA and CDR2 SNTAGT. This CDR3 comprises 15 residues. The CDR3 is CASSAGNLEADTQYF. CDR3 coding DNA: TGTGCCAGCAGCGCGGGAAACTTAGAGGCAGATACGCAGTATTTT.

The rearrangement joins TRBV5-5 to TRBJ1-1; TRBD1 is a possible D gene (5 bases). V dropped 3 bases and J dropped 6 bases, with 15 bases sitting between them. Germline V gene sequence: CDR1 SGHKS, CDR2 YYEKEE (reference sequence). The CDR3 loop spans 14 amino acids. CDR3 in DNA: TGTGCCAGCAGCTATAGGGGCTTGGGCGCTGAAGCTTTCTTT. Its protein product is CASSYRGLGAEAFF.

The chain's CDR3 is CASSVRGGEPQHF. The DNA of the CDR3 is TGTGCCAGCAGCGTGAGAGGAGGGGAGCCCCAGCATTTT. The chain couples TRBV9 to TRBJ1-5, with a weak D call TRBD1 (5 bases). The germline V gene has CDR1 SGDLS and CDR2 YYNGEE. The CDR3 has 13 residues. The V end lost 2 bases, the J end lost 8 bases, and 11 bases lay between the germline ends.

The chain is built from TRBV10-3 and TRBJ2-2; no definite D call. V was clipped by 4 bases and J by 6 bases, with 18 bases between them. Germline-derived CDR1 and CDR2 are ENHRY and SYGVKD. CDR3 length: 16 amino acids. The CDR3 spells CAISGGGDRRAGELFF. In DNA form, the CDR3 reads TGTGCCATCAGTGGAGGTGGAGACCGCCGGGCCGGGGAGCTGTTTTTT.

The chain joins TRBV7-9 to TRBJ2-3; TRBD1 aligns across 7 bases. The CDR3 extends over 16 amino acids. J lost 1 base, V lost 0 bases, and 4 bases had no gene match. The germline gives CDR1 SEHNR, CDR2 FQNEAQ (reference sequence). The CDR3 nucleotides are TGTGCCAGCAGCTTAGCTTGGCAGGGGGGCACAGATACGCAGTATTTT. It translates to CASSLAWQGGTDTQYF.

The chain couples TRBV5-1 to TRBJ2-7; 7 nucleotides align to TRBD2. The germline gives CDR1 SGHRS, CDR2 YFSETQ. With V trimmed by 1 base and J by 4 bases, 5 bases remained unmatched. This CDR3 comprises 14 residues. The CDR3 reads CASSLWEGRYEQYF. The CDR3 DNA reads TGCGCCAGCAGCTTGTGGGAGGGTAGGTACGAGCAGTACTTC.

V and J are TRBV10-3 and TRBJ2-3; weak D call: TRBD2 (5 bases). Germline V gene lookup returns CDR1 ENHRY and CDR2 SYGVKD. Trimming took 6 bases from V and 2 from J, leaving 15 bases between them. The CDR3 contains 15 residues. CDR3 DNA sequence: TGTGCCATCAGGCGGGCTGGGCAGGCCACAGATACGCAGTATTTT. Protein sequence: CAIRRAGQATDTQYF.

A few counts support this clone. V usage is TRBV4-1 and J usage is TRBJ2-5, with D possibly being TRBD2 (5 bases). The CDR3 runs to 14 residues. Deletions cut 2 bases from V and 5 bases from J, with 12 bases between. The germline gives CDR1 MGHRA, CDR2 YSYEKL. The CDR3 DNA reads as TGCGCCAGCAGCCAACCCCGAGTAGCGGAGACCCAGTACTTC. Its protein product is CASSQPRVAETQYF.

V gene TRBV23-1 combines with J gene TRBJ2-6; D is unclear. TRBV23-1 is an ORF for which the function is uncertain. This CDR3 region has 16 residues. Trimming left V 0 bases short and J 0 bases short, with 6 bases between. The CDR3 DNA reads TGCGCCAGCAGTCAATCGAGGTGCTCTGGGGCCAACGTCCTGACTTTC. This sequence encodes CASSQSRCSGANVLTF.

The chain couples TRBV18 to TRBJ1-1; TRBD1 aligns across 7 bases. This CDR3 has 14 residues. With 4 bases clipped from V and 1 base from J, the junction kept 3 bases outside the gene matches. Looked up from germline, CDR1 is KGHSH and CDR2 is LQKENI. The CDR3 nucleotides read TGTGCCAGCTCACTTCGACAGGGGAACACTGAAGCTTTCTTT. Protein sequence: CASSLRQGNTEAFF.

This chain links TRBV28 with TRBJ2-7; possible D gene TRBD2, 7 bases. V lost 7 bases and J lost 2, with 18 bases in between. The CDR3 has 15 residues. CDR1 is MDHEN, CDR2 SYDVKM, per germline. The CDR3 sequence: CASTVLLGGPYEQYF. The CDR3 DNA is TGTGCCAGCACTGTACTACTGGGGGGGCCCTACGAGCAGTACTTC.

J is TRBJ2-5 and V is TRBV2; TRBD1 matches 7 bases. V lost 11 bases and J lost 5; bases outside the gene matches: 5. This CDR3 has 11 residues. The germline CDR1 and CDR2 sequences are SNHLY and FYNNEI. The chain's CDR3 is CAARRGETQYF. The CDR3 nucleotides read TGTGCCGCGCGCAGGGGGGAGACCCAGTACTTC.

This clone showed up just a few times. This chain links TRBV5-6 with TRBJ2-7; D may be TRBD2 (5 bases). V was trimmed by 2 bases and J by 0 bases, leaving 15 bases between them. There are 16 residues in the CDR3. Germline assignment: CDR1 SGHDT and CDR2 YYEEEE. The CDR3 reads CASSLVRTWSSYEQYF. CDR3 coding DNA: TGTGCCAGCAGCTTAGTACGGACTTGGAGCTCCTACGAGCAGTACTTC.

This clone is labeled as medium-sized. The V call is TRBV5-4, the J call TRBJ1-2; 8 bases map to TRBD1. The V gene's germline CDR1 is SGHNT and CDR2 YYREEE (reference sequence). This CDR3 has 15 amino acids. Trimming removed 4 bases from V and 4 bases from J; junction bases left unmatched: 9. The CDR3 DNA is TGTGCCAGCAGCCCACAGACAGGGGCGATCTATGGCTACACCTTC. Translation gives CASSPQTGAIYGYTF.

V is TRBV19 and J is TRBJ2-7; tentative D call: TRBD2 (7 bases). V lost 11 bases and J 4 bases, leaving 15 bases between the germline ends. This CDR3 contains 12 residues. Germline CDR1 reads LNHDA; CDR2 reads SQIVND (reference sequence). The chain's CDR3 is CAGGDNRYEQYF. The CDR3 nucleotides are TGTGCCGGGGGGGACAACAGGTACGAGCAGTACTTC.

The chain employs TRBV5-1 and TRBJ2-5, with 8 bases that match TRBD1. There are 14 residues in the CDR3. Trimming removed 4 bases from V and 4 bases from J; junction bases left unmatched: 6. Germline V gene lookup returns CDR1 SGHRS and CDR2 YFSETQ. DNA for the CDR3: TGCGCCAGCAGCCCCTGGACAGGGTTAGAGACCCAGTACTTC. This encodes CASSPWTGLETQYF.

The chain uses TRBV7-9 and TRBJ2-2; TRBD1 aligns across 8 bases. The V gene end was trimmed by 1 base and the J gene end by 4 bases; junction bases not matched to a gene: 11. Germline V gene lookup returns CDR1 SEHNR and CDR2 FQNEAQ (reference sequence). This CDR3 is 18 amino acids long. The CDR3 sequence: CASSLVGGQGDLTGELFF. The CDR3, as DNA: TGTGCCAGCAGCTTAGTAGGAGGACAGGGAGATCTCACCGGGGAGCTGTTTTTT.

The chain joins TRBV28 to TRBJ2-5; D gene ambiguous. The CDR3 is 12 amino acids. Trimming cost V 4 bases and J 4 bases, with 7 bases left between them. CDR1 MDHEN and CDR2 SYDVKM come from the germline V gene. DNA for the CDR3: TGTGCCAGCAGTTCGTTACTAGAGACCCAGTACTTC. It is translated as CASSSLLETQYF.

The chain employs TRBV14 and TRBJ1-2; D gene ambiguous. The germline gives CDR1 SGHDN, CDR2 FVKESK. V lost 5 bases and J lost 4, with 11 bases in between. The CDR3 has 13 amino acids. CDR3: CASSTRRGYGYTF. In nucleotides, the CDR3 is TGTGCCAGCAGCACTCGGCGGGGCTATGGCTACACCTTC.

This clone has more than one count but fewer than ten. The CDR3 nucleotides are TGTGCCAGCAGCTTACGAGGAGGCGCAGATACGCAGTATTTT. Translating it yields CASSLRGGADTQYF. The J gene is TRBJ2-3, the V gene TRBV7-3, with a tentative D call TRBD2 (5 bases). The CDR3 totals 14 residues. The ends were cut back, 2 bases at V and 4 bases at J, with 10 bases in the middle. Germline V lookup: CDR1 SGHTA, CDR2 FQGTGA.

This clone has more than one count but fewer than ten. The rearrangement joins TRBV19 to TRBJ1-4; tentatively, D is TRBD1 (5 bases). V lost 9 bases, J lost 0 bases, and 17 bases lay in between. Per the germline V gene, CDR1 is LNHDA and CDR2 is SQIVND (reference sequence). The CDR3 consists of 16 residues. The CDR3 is CASRDSLATTNEKLFF. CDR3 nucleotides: TGTGCCAGCCGGGACTCCCTTGCTACAACTAATGAAAAACTGTTTTTT. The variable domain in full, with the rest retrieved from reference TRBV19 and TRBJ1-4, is DGGITQSPKYLFRKEGQNVTLSCEQNLNHDAMYWYRQDPGQGLRLIYYSQIVNDFQKGDIAEGYSVSREKKESFPLTVTSAQKNPTAFYLCASRDSLATTNEKLFFGSGTQLSVL.

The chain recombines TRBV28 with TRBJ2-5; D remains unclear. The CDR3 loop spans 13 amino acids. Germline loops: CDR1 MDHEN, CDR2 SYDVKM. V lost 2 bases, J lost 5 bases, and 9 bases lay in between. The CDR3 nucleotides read TGTGCCAGCAGTTTAAACGAGGTTGAGACCCAGTACTTC. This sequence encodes CASSLNEVETQYF.

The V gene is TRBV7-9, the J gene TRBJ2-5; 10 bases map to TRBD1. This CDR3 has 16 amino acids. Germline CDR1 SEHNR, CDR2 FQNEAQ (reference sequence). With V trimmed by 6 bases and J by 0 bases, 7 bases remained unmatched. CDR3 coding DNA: TGTGCCAGCAGGCACGGGGGACAGGGGTACCAAGAGACCCAGTACTTC. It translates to CASRHGGQGYQETQYF.

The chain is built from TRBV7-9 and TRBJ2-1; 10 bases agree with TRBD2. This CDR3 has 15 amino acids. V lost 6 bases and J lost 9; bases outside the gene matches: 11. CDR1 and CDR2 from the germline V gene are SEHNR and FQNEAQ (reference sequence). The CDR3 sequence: CASSSLAGAGFEQFF. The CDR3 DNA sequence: TGTGCCAGCAGTTCTCTAGCGGGAGCGGGATTTGAGCAGTTCTTC.

The CDR3 loop is CSVEKAGGYEQFF. CDR3 DNA: TGCAGCGTTGAAAAAGCGGGAGGATACGAGCAGTTCTTC. The chain carries TRBV29-1 and TRBJ2-1, with 9 bases fitting TRBD2. Germline V CDR1 and CDR2: SQVTM, ANQGSEA. The CDR3 consists of 13 residues. J gave up 10 bases and V 2 bases, and 6 bases lay outside the gene matches.